This entry is about one TCR beta chain. The target antigen is unknown. Trimming removed 6 bases at V and 0 bases at J, with 12 bases between. This CDR3 contains 15 residues. Germline assignment: CDR1 KGHSH and CDR2 LQKENI. Assay: immunoSEQ multiplex PCR; the TCRdb copy retains only in-frame clones and omits some. Altogether roughly 300,000 clones are present, 73% being singletons, with the ten largest covering 10%. The record originates from a study of shared clonotypes between healthy human individuals. Findings and limits, study-wide: Naive subsets usually exceeded memory subsets in estimated richness.

Participating donors were healthy, HIV-negative adults free of recent acute infections or vaccinations. The TCR originated in a man aged 25 to 45 in good health. The chain couples TRBV18 to TRBJ2-1, with TRBD2 as a possible D gene (6 bases). The sample taken for sequencing was memory CD4+ T cells sorted from blood. Specified subset: CD45RA-negative fraction. In nucleotides, the CDR3 is TGTGCCAGCTCGCCGGGACTCAACTCCTACAATGAGCAGTTCTTC. Amino acids: CASSPGLNSYNEQFF.